This note documents a single T cell receptor (beta chain) sequence. V was pared by 6 bases and J by 5 bases, with 22 bases between. Germline V CDR1 and CDR2: MDHEN, SYDVKM. The CDR3 is 16 amino acids. This sample is drawn from a study of tissue T cells after allogeneic stem cell transplantation. Sequencing was performed with immunoSEQ multiplex PCR; in TCRdb, only in-frame clones are kept and a portion is missing. The sample has 1,200 to 1,500 clones; around 80% are singletons. The sequencing here drew on stomach tissue, taken at autopsy. The receptor's source is a male patient between 35 and 69 years old with steroid-refractory graft-versus-host disease after an allogeneic stem cell transplant. Some T cells could come from the graft donor. The chain uses TRBV28 and TRBJ1-2; a weak D match, TRBD1 (5 bases). As DNA, the CDR3 is TGTGCCAGCAGAAAACCCCAGGGTTCATTTCGGTATGGCTACACCTTC. It is translated as CASRKPQGSFRYGYTF.